Listed below are T cell receptor beta chains from one sample, sequenced in a study of T cell responses to AZD1222 COVID-19 vaccine. Sequencing used immunoSEQ multiplex PCR; TCRdb keeps in-frame clones, though not all of them. The repertoire consists of 150,000 to 200,000 clones, with approximately 90% occurring once and the leading ten covering 4.4%. Specimen: peripheral blood, collected on day 0 of AZD1222 vaccination. The receptors stem from an adult in good health. The CDR3 runs from the conserved cysteine through the conserved F or W. A D gene is named only where the DNA matches it firmly. Clone size, where shown, is once, few, many, or a class for clones that have expanded.

TRBV27	many	TRBD1	TRBJ2-7	TGTGCCAGCAGAAGACAGGGCTCCTACGAGCAGTACTTC	CASRRQGSYEQYF
TRBV19	NA	TRBD2	TRBJ2-2	TGTGCCTCGGGAGGATTCGTCGGGGAGCTGTTTTTT	CASGGFVGELFF
TRBV14	NA	NA	TRBJ2-1	TGTGCCAGCAGCCAACAGGGTTTTTGGGATGAGCAGTTCTTC	CASSQQGFWDEQFF
TRBV29-1	NA	NA	TRBJ1-1	TGCAGCGCTACGCCCTCCAGCCGGCTCAACACTGAAGCTTTCTTT	CSATPSSRLNTEAFF
TRBV7-2	NA	NA	TRBJ2-1	TGTGCCAGCAGCTTAGGGCTAGTTTACAATGAGCAGTTCTTC	CASSLGLVYNEQFF
TRBV14	NA	TRBD1	TRBJ1-1	TGTGCCAGCAGCCTACAGGGGGCGAATGAAGCTTTCTTT	CASSLQGANEAFF
TRBV6-5	NA	TRBD1	TRBJ1-2	TGTGCCAGCAGTTACTCCCCCGGGACAGGGAATGGCTACACCTTC	CASSYSPGTGNGYTF
TRBV5-4	NA	TRBD1	TRBJ1-2	TGTGCCAGCAGCCCAGGACAGGGGGCGACGAACTATGGCTACACCTTC	CASSPGQGATNYGYTF
TRBV5-1	NA	TRBD1	TRBJ2-6	TGCGCCAGCAGCTTAGGGGACAGGTTATCTGGGGCCAACGTCCTGACTTTC	CASSLGDRLSGANVLTF
TRBV11-3	NA	NA	TRBJ2-1	TGTGCCAGCAGCTTAGAAGGCAGGGTATGGAATGAGCAGTTCTTC	CASSLEGRVWNEQFF
TRBV11-3	NA	NA	TRBJ1-1	TGTGCCAGCAGCCCTGGGTCTGGAGCTTTCTTT	CASSPGSGAFF
TRBV20-1	NA	NA	TRBJ1-1	TGCAGTGGCGTAAACACTGAAGCTTTCTTT	CSGVNTEAFF
TRBV10-3	NA	TRBD2	TRBJ2-1	TGTGCCATCAGTGAGATTTCAACGGGAGGGCCCAATGAGCAGTTCTTC	CAISEISTGGPNEQFF
TRBV7-6	NA	TRBD1	TRBJ1-3	TGTGCCAGCAGCTCGACAGGGGTTGGAAACACCATATATTTT	CASSSTGVGNTIYF
TRBV28	NA	TRBD1	TRBJ2-2	TGTGCCAGCAAAAGGGACGCCGGGACAGGGTTCCCCGGGGAGCTGTTTTTT	CASKRDAGTGFPGELFF
TRBV28	NA	TRBD2	TRBJ2-3	TGTGCCAGCAGACTTAGCGGGACAGATACGCAGTATTTT	CASRLSGTDTQYF
TRBV25-1	NA	TRBD1	TRBJ1-2	TGTGCCAGCAGTCGGACAGGAGACTATGGCTACACCTTC	CASSRTGDYGYTF
TRBV29-1	once	NA	TRBJ2-2	TGCAGCGTTGGAGCGACCGGAGGAGGGGAGCTGTTTTTT	CSVGATGGGELFF
TRBV19	NA	TRBD1	TRBJ2-3	TGTGCCAGTAGTTTACAGGGGGCTACAGATACGCAGTATTTT	CASSLQGATDTQYF
TRBV2	NA	TRBD1	TRBJ1-2	TGTGCCAGCAGTGAACACGGGACAGGTCCTAACTATGGCTACACCTTC	CASSEHGTGPNYGYTF
TRBV9	NA	NA	TRBJ1-1	TGTGCCAGCAGCGCTCGGGACACTGAAGCTTTCTTT	CASSARDTEAFF
TRBV7-8	NA	TRBD1	TRBJ1-1	TGTGCCAGCAGCCCCTCGGGACAGGGGCGAATAAACACTGAAGCTTTCTTT	CASSPSGQGRINTEAFF
TRBV2	few	NA	TRBJ1-1	TGTGCCAGCAGTTTTAAGGAGGGAAACACTGAAGCTTTCTTT	CASSFKEGNTEAFF
TRBV27	NA	NA	TRBJ2-7	TGTGCCAGCAGCCACCAGGGGACGGTCCCAGCGTGGTACTTC	CASSHQGTVPAWYF
TRBV11-3	once	NA	TRBJ2-3	TGTGCCAGCAGCCCCCAAAAACGGACAGATACGCAGTATTTT	CASSPQKRTDTQYF
TRBV7-9	NA	TRBD1	TRBJ2-7	TGTGCCAGCAGCTTCGCGACAGGGCTCGGAGACGAGCAGTACTTC	CASSFATGLGDEQYF